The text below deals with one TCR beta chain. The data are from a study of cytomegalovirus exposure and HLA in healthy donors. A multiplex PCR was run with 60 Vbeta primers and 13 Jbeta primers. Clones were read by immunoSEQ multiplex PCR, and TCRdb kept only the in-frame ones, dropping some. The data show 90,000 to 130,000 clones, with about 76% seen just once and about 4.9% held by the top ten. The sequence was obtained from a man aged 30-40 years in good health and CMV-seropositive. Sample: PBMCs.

CDR3 sequence reads: CASSLKVRGGNNYGYTF. CDR3 DNA: TGTGCCAGCAGCTTGAAGGTTCGGGGAGGGAATAACTATGGCTACACCTTC. The gene calls are TRBV5-5 and TRBJ1-2; no definite D call. Trimming removed 1 base from V and 1 base from J, with 17 bases in between. CDR1 and CDR2 (germline): SGHKS, YYEKEE (reference sequence). The length of the CDR3 is 17 residues.